This T cell receptor beta chain was retrieved from a study of Ad26.COV2.S vaccination and SARS-CoV-2 variants. Study details: Ad26.COV2.S arm of COV1001 included the donor. Overall study results and limits: Responses of spike-specific T cells (both CD8+ and CD4+) reportedly showed substantial breadth after vaccination.

Treatment: some 19 received Ad26.COV2.S at low or high dose, single or two shots; roughly five received placebo; per-sample allocation not given. Sampling took place 63 days after the first vaccine or placebo injection. The method was immunoSEQ multiplex PCR; TCRdb's version includes in-frame clones alone and lacks a portion of them. This table holds some 640,000 clones, around 90% found once. Of note for this clone: Antigen: not known. Additional DNA sequences in this sample encode the identical CDR3.

The sequence derives from a person aged 18-60 years who received the Ad26.COV2.S COVID-19 vaccine or a placebo. This sample comprised peripheral blood, obtained in a trial of Ad26.COV2.S vaccine versus placebo.

CDR3 loop: CASSLTRETQYF. The CDR3 DNA is TGTGCCAGCAGCTTAACCCGAGAGACCCAGTACTTC. The chain joins TRBV7-2 to TRBJ2-5; the D is unclear. The CDR3 is 12 amino acids. The V and J ends lost 2 bases and 4 bases respectively, with 5 bases between them. Germline CDR1 reads SGHTA; CDR2 reads FQGNSA.